One and the same sample provided the 23 T cell receptor beta chains below, sequenced in a study of vaccination and CD4 T cells after COVID-19. An Oncomine TCR Beta short-read assay was used to sequence the DNA from cultured CD4+ T cells. TCRdb re-called the PCR reads through MiXCR, storing one row per CDR3 protein. The table includes nearly 15,000 distinct CDR3 sequences, about 77% detected once. Their recognized antigens are unknown. As to treatment: approximately 10-day PBMC culture with coronavirus spike peptide pools or control peptides (ViraFEST assay). Here the sequenced sample was CD4+ T cells from blood, cultured in vitro, taken after SARS-CoV-2 vaccination. These receptors originate from a human donor who received a COVID-19 vaccine.

The chain joins TRBV7-3 to TRBJ1-2; D possibly corresponds to TRBD1 (5 bases). Germline CDR1 reads SGHTA; CDR2 reads FQGTGA. This CDR3 region has 18 residues. V lost 0 bases and J lost 7, with 24 bases in between. Here the CDR3 DNA reads TGTGCCAGCAGCTTAACTTCAGCAATAGGGACGTTTGGTTGTGGCTACACCTTC. Translation gives CASSLTSAIGTFGCGYTF.

The rearrangement joins TRBV6-1 to TRBJ1-5; TRBD1 matches at 9 bases. The length of the CDR3 is 15 residues. Germline V CDR1 and CDR2: MNHNS, SASEGT. V trimming: 2 bases; J trimming: 4 bases; junction bases outside the gene matches: 3. The CDR3 sequence is CASSEIGQGNQPQHF. DNA of the CDR3: TGTGCCAGCAGTGAAATAGGACAGGGGAATCAGCCCCAGCATTTT.

The CDR3 DNA reads TGTGCCAGCAGTGAAGCCCTATTTGGGGGGAGCACAGATACGCAGTATTTT. The encoded protein is CASSEALFGGSTDTQYF. The V call is TRBV2, the J call TRBJ2-3; perhaps TRBD2 as D (6 bases). V was cut by 0 bases and J by 0 bases, with 13 bases left in between. Germline V gives CDR1 SNHLY, CDR2 FYNNEI. The CDR3 runs to 17 residues.

CDR3 in amino acids: CSARTGSNQPQHF. DNA of the CDR3: TGCAGTGCTAGGACGGGAAGCAATCAGCCCCAGCATTTT. The chain carries TRBV20-1 and TRBJ1-5; no reliable D call. V shed 3 bases and J shed 1 base, with 7 bases lying between them. In germline, CDR1 is DFQATT, CDR2 SNEGSKA (reference sequence). This CDR3 spans 13 amino acids.

The chain is built from TRBV18 and TRBJ2-7, with D hard to call. Trimming took 3 bases from V and 0 from J, leaving 9 bases between them. CDR1 and CDR2 from the germline V gene are KGHSH and LQKENI. CDR3 length equals 14 residues. CDR3 nucleotides: TGTGCCAGCTCACCGCCTTTAAGCTCCTACGAGCAGTACTTC. Protein: CASSPPLSSYEQYF.

For this clonotype: The junction departs from germline at one end; a sequencing error may be responsible. This chain connects TRBV12-3 or TRBV12-4 to TRBJ2-5; 7 nucleotides align to TRBD1. CDR3 length: 13 residues. CDR3 nucleotide sequence: TGTGTCAGCACCAGAACAGGGGAAGAGACCCAGTACTTC. Protein: CVSTRTGEETQYF.

This clonotype turned up a few times. The rearrangement links TRBV30 to TRBJ1-2; no firm D call. The CDR3 is made up of 13 amino acids. The germline V gene has CDR1 GTSNPN and CDR2 SVGIG (reference sequence). V gave up 4 bases and J gave up 2 bases, with 11 bases separating them. The CDR3 region has the DNA TGTGCCTGGAAAACAGAATCGAACTATGGCTACACCTTC. Its protein is CAWKTESNYGYTF.

This clonotype was detected only once. This rearrangement joins TRBV2 to TRBJ1-5; 7 bases line up with TRBD1. This CDR3 has 15 amino acids. V lost 7 bases to trimming and J lost 9 bases; unmatched junction nucleotides: 15. Germline V lookup: CDR1 SNHLY, CDR2 FYNNEI. The CDR3 bases are TGTGCCAGCACCATAACCAGACAGGGCCGGGCGCCCCAGCATTTT. This codes for CASTITRQGRAPQHF.

This clonotype was found a few times. The chain joins TRBV7-3 to TRBJ1-1; no clear D. V shed 1 base and J shed 0 bases, with 3 bases lying between them. The CDR3 spans 13 residues. Germline-derived CDR1 and CDR2 are SGHTA and FQGTGA. CDR3 region: CASSLSLNTEAFF. CDR3 DNA sequence: TGTGCCAGCAGCTTAAGTTTGAACACTGAAGCTTTCTTT.

This clonotype has only a few counts. The rearrangement links TRBV5-4 to TRBJ1-2; D is perhaps TRBD1 (6 bases). CDR1 is SGHNT and CDR2 is YYREEE in the germline V gene (reference sequence). This CDR3 comprises 14 residues. Between the trimmed V and J ends, which lost 5 bases and 1 base, there was a span of 12 bases. CDR3 amino acids: CASRRWTDNYGYTF. In DNA, the CDR3 is TGTGCCAGCAGGCGCTGGACAGATAACTATGGCTACACCTTC.

Remarks on this clonotype: At one boundary the junction diverges from the germline segment, which might be a read error. The chain combines TRBV5-3 with TRBJ1-2; D remains unclear. TRBV5-3 is an ORF, and what it does is uncertain. The CDR3 has 11 residues. The CDR3 DNA is TGTGCCAGCAGCTTGACTGATGGCTACACCTTC. Its protein is CASSLTDGYTF.

This rearrangement joins TRBV7-2 to TRBJ1-1; possible D gene TRBD1, 6 bases. The V end was cut by 1 base, the J end by 3 bases, with 15 bases between. From germline, CDR1 is SGHTA and CDR2 FQGNSA. The CDR3 is 16 residues long. CDR3 in DNA: TGTGCCAGCAGCTTAGTCGGGGGCCGGCTGGACACTGAAGCTTTCTTT. This translates into CASSLVGGRLDTEAFF.

Sample share makes this clonotype medium-sized. J is TRBJ1-6 and V is TRBV12-3 or TRBV12-4; TRBD1 might be the D (5 bases). Deletions cut 5 bases from V and 0 bases from J, with 14 bases between. The CDR3 extends over 17 amino acids. This chain's CDR3 is CASSRTYRSSYNSPLHF. CDR3 DNA: TGTGCCAGCAGTCGGACTTACAGGAGCTCCTATAATTCACCCCTCCACTTT.

This clonotype was picked up a small number of times. The rearrangement joins TRBV2 to TRBJ2-2; 10 nucleotides agree with TRBD1. CDR3 length: 15 amino acids. Per germline, CDR1 SNHLY and CDR2 FYNNEI. Losses at the gene ends were 6 bases for V and 3 bases for J; bases not matched to a gene: 4. The CDR3, as DNA: TGTGCCAGCAGCCCGACAGGGGGCGACACCGGGGAGCTGTTTTTT. This codes for CASSPTGGDTGELFF.

This chain uses TRBV12-3 or TRBV12-4 with TRBJ1-2; D gene uncertain. This CDR3 comprises 14 residues. V dropped 3 bases and J dropped 0 bases, with 8 bases sitting between them. The CDR3 reads CASSLGGANYGYTF. CDR3 coding DNA: TGTGCCAGCAGTTTGGGCGGAGCTAACTATGGCTACACCTTC.

The chain has TRBV19 and TRBJ1-4, with TRBD1 identical over 9 bases. This CDR3 spans 15 amino acids. Germline V CDR1 and CDR2: LNHDA, SQIVND (reference sequence). Trimming at V came to 8 bases and at J to 7 bases, leaving 11 bases not matched to a gene. The CDR3 is CASCIAGQGSEKLFF. CDR3 nucleotides: TGTGCCAGTTGCATCGCAGGACAGGGGAGTGAAAAACTGTTTTTT.

The chain combines TRBV27 with TRBJ1-5; TRBD1 agrees at 8 bases. The V gene end was trimmed by 6 bases and the J gene end by 4 bases; junction bases not matched to a gene: 5. The CDR3 covers 14 residues. Germline lookup yields CDR1 MNHEY and CDR2 SMNVEV (reference sequence). CDR3 loop: CASRQTGVNQPQHF. CDR3 nucleotide sequence: TGTGCCAGCAGACAGACAGGGGTGAATCAGCCCCAGCATTTT.

The gene calls are TRBV10-1 and TRBJ2-1; 7 nucleotides agree with TRBD2. The CDR3 has 13 residues. V trimming: 0 bases; J trimming: 7 bases; junction bases outside the gene matches: 0. Germline CDR1 and CDR2: WNHNN and SYGVQD (reference sequence). Here the CDR3 DNA reads TGCGCCAGCAGTGAGTCGGGAGGGAATGAGCAGTTCTTC. The encoded protein is CASSESGGNEQFF.

This chain joins TRBV7-2 and TRBJ1-2; 7 bases match TRBD1. Per the germline V gene, CDR1 is SGHTA and CDR2 is FQGNSA. The V gene end was trimmed by 5 bases and the J gene end by 4 bases; junction bases not matched to a gene: 7. The CDR3 has 14 amino acids. In DNA, the CDR3 is TGTGCCAGCAGCGAAAGGCCAGGGGGCTATGGCTACACCTTC. Protein: CASSERPGGYGYTF.

The V call is TRBV19, the J call TRBJ1-2; 7 bases are shared with TRBD1. CDR3 length: 15 residues. Germline CDR1 reads LNHDA; CDR2 reads SQIVND (reference sequence). Trimming removed 4 bases from V and 7 bases from J; junction bases left unmatched: 12. The CDR3 is CASSTTNRGRRGYTF. The CDR3, as DNA: TGTGCCAGTAGTACGACCAACAGGGGTCGACGTGGCTACACCTTC.

This sequence joins TRBV6-1 and TRBJ2-3; 9 bases are a match to TRBD1. Germline assignment: CDR1 MNHNS and CDR2 SASEGT. There are 15 residues in the CDR3. J was trimmed by 3 bases and V by 7 bases; bases with no gene match: 8. The CDR3 spells CASTLGQGETDTQYF. CDR3 nucleotides: TGTGCCAGCACCCTGGGACAGGGTGAGACAGATACGCAGTATTTT.

In DNA form, the CDR3 reads TGTGCCATCAGGGACACAAGTACCTATGGCTACACCTTC. Translated, it gives CAIRDTSTYGYTF. The rearrangement joins TRBV10-3 to TRBJ1-2, with D possibly matching TRBD1 (5 bases). CDR3 length: 13 amino acids. Looked up from germline, CDR1 is ENHRY and CDR2 is SYGVKD. Trimming took 6 bases from V and 4 from J, leaving 12 bases between them.

The genes are TRBV20-1 and TRBJ2-5; TRBD1 might be the D (8 bases). The ends were cut back, 5 bases at V and 7 bases at J, with 17 bases in the middle. The CDR3 spans 13 residues. The germline V gene encodes CDR1 DFQATT and CDR2 SNEGSKA (reference sequence). The CDR3 spells CSAAQGGSLTQYF. The CDR3 region has the DNA TGCAGTGCTGCACAGGGGGGGTCTTTGACCCAGTACTTC.